This T cell receptor (beta chain) was obtained from a study of blood T cell repertoires in COVID-19 (TCRdb year 2020). As for the study more broadly: The collaborator samples originated in the United States, Italy and Spain and spanned the acute and convalescent phases of COVID-19. The material from the prospective study consisted of cDNA or gDNA derived from T cells, B-cell-depleted T cells, or PBMCs. Subjects who had been exposed to COVID-19, were actively infected with it, or had recovered from it provided the deeply sampled blood TCRbeta repertoires that made up the dataset. A freely available public database, intended as a resource for researchers studying the immune response to SARS-CoV-2, is where the repertoires were released. The samples were drawn from two sources: the first 160 participants of the ongoing ImmuneRACE study, and 1,000 to 1,500 subjects contributed by 6 global collaborators. Sample metadata almost always included a de-identified subject ID, COVID-19 status, age in years and sex. HLA class I and class II types, where available, came from metadata supplied by the sample provider rather than from assay-based typing. General conclusions and limits of the study: The quantity of clinical and demographic metadata differed by source and by participant and was supplied without curation.

Taken from cysteine to phenylalanine, the CDR3 has 13 residues. The CDR3 DNA has 39 bases and is translated from base 1. CDR1 and CDR2 (SGHKS, YYEKEE) derive from the germline V gene (reference sequence). V and J are trimmed by 3 bases and 4 bases, and the gene matches miss 1 base of the junction. Notes on this clone: It has no known antigen specificity. No much larger clone exists at a distance of one base, and base qualities are not known.

The collaborating institutions used their own protocols to collect whole blood in K2EDTA tubes. Collaborator samples were shipped for TCRbeta analysis as frozen whole blood, isolated PBMCs, or DNA extracted from either sample type. The immunoSEQ Assay, a bias-controlled multiplex PCR, was used to amplify TCRbeta CDR3 regions from genomic DNA. The authors' pipeline ran thus. The number of nucleated cells in each sample was estimated from the amplification of reference gene primers within the assay. To quantify the absolute abundance of each unique TCRbeta CDR3 rearrangement, sequence reads were collapsed and filtered. For each sample, productive Simpson clonality was calculated as the square root of Simpson's diversity index over productive rearrangements. TCRdb mirrors the immuneACCESS table, restricted to in-frame sequences. Some clones are absent from its copies; in checked studies, under half trace to an unresolved V gene, and the reason for the others is unknown. D and trimming were read from the DNA, whereas the V and J calls and clone size are those reported in that table. In this sample the table shows under 250,000 clones, more than 70% of which occur a single time. The ten largest make up around an eighth of the sample.

Sample: peripheral blood. Recombination joined TRBV5-5 with TRBJ2-7, and 10 junction bases match TRBD1. The TCR originated in an older man with acute or convalescent COVID-19. The nucleotide sequence is TGTGCCAGCAGCTGGGACAGGGGATACGAGCAGTACTTC. This gives the protein CASSWDRGYEQYF.